This T cell receptor (beta chain) was profiled in a study of early T cells in non-severe SARS-CoV-2 infection. This clonotype has a handful of counts. Individual cDNA molecules were tagged with unique molecular identifiers. TCRdb fed the 5' RACE reads into MiXCR, producing one record per CDR3 protein. The data show about 35,000 distinct CDR3 sequences, approximately 7.2% seen once. Trimming removed 4 bases from V and 2 bases from J, with 11 bases in between. The CDR3 sequence is 13 residues long. Germline CDR1 is DFQATT and CDR2 is SNEGSKA (reference sequence). The sample here was whole blood, taken at baseline. The chain employs TRBV20-1 and TRBJ1-1, with D unclear. The clonotype comes from an adult who was a healthcare worker with PCR-confirmed SARS-CoV-2 infection or an uninfected control (not recorded which). The CDR3 loop is CSAIRTENTEAFF. In DNA form, the CDR3 reads TGCAGTGCTATCAGGACGGAAAACACTGAAGCTTTCTTT.